This T cell receptor (beta chain) is from a study of T cell responses to AZD1222 COVID-19 vaccine (dated by TCRdb to about 2021). About the full investigation: TCR sequencing covered some 240 trial participants: nearly 210 given two doses of AZD1222 and 26 given two doses of MenACWY control vaccine. Trial participants were enrolled into age subgroups of 18-55, 56-69 and 70-plus years, which contained about 150, 27 and 61 TCR-sequenced participants, respectively.

Trimming at the junction amounts to 5 bases on V and 6 bases on J, and the germline ends lie 11 bases apart. Inclusive of the bounding cysteine and phenylalanine, the CDR3 is 12 residues long. This entry keeps only the CDR3 DNA: 36 bases, framed from base 1. Taken from the germline V gene, the CDR1 and CDR2 loops are MDHEN and SYDVKM. There are a few counts of this clone. No cognate antigen has been identified for it. One base away there is no much larger clone; base qualities are not given. The CDR3 regions of human TCRbeta chains were subjected to immunosequencing. The study's processing was this. TCRs in the repertoires were matched against a reference library of SARS-CoV-2-specific TCRs that had been generated with the MIRA antigen-specificity platform. Breadth was defined as the fraction of unique TCRs that were SARS-CoV-2-associated, and depth was defined as the fraction of total T cells that were SARS-CoV-2-associated. Each spike-specific TCR was assigned to its reactive spike region and to a CD4 or CD8 class using the MIRA data. Log10-transformed breadth and depth values were compared by one-way ANOVA with Sidak's multiple comparisons tests. Imported from immuneACCESS, the table was reduced by TCRdb to in-frame sequences with V and J called. These copies leave out some clones; in studies compared against another copy, an unresolved V gene accounts for under half, and the cause of the remainder is not known. V, J and clone size reflect that table, while D and trimming were determined from the DNA. The sample data list 180,000 or so clones, and 88% of these were observed just once. The ten largest clones capture about 25% of the sample.

The full study reports these points: Most participants were white British and females outnumbered males, and the authors suggested that clonal diversity may have been underestimated. Conclusions about previously exposed vaccinees are limited, since just 5 or 6 AZD1222 recipients were seropositive for SARS-CoV-2 at baseline. A significant rise in spike-specific TCR breadth and depth was observed after two AZD1222 doses relative to day 0 and relative to MenACWY recipients. Vaccine-associated CD4 TCRs spanned the whole spike protein, with dominant responses in regions 160-218 and 743-854. Reportedly, almost half of the unique spike-specific TCRs recognized epitopes lying outside the regions that are mutated in the B.1.351 and B.1.1.7 variants. Because no day 14 peak-response samples were available, the repertoires could be characterized only after the peak T cell response. The 56-69-year group was small, and its depth increase did not reach significance, likely because of low power.

What the time point label conveys for this sample: about 28 days (+/-7) after the second vaccine dose. Because spike-specific TCR depth and breadth did not differ between the two schedules, AZD1222 recipients who got a second dose at roughly 4 weeks were pooled with those who got a second dose at roughly 12 weeks. The vaccinee samples were drawn from two UK trials, COV001 and COV002, one of which was a single-blind randomized controlled phase 2/3 trial testing AZD1222 (ChAdOx1 nCoV-19) in healthy adults. For TCRbeta chain sequencing, PBMC samples were collected from trial participants at day 0 and at day 28 after the second dose.

The source was peripheral blood, collected 28 days after the second AZD1222 dose. The chain is assembled from TRBV28 and TRBJ2-7; the D gene remains uncertain. This sequence was found in an adult who received the AZD1222 COVID-19 vaccine. The nucleotide sequence reads as follows: TGTGCCAGCAGTCTACAGACATCCGAGCAGTACTTC. Its protein is CASSLQTSEQYF.